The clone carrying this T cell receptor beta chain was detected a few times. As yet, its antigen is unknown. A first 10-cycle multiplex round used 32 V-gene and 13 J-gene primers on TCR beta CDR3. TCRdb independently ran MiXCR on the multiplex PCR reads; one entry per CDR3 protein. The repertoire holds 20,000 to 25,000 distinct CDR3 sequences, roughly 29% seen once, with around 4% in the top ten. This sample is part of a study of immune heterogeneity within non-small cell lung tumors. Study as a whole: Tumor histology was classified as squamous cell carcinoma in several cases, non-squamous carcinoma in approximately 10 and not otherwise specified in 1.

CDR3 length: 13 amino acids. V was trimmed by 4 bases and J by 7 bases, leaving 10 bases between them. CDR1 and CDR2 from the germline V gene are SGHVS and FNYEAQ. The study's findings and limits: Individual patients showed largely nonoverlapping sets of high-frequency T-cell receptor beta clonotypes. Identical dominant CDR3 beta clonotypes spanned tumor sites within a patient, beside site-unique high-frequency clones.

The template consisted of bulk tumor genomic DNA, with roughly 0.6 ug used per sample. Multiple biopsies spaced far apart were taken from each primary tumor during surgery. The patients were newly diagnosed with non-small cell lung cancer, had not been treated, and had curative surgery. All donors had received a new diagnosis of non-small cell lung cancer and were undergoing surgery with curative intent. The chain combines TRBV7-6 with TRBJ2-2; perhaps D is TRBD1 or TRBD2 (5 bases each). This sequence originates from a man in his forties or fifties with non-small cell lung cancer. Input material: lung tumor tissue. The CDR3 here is CASSWGYNGELFF. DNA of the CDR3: TGTGCCAGCAGCTGGGGGTATAACGGGGAGCTGTTTTTT. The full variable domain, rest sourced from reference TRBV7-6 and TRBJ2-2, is GAGVSQSPRYKVTKRGQDVALRCDPISGHVSLYWYRQALGQGPEFLTYFNYEAQQDKSGLPNDRFSAERPEGSISTLTIQRTEQRDSAMYRCASSWGYNGELFFGEGSRLTVL.